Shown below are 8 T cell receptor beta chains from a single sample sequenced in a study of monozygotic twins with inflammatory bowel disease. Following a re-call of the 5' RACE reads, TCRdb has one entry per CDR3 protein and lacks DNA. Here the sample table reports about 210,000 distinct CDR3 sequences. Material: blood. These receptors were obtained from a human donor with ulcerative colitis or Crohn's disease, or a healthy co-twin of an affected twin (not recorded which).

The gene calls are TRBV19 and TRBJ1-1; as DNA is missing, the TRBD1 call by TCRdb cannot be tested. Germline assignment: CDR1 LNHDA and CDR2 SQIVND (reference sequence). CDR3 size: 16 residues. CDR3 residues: CASSTGDRGRKTEAFF.

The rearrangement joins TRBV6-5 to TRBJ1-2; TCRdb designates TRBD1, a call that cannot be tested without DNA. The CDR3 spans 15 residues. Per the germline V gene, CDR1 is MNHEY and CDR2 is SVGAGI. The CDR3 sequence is CASSYAQGLSYGYTF.

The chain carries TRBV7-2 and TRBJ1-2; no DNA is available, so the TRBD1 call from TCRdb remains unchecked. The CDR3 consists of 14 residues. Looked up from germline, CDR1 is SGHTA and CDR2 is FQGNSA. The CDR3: CASSSMTGSYGYTF.

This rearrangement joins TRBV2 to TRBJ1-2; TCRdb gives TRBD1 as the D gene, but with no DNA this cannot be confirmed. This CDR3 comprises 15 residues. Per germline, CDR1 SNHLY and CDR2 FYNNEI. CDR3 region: CASRENPGGGYGYTF.

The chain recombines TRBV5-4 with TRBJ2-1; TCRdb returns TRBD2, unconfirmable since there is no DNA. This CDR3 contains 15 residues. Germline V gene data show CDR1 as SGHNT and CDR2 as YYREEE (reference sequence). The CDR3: CASSLAASSYNEQFF.

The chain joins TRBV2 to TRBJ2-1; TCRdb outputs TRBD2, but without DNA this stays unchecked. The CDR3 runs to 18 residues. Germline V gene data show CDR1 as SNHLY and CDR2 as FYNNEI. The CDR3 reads CASSDSPWASHNRGEQFF.

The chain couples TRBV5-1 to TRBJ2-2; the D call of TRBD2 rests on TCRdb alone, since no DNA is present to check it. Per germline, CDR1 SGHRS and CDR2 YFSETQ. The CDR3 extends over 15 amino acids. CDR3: CASSLDGGETGELFF.

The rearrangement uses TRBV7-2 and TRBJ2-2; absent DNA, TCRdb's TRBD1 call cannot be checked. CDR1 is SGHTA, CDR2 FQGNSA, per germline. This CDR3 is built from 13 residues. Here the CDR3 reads CARRRDHTGELFF.